This is a list of T cell receptor beta chains from one sample in a study of T-cell reconstitution after alpha-beta-depleted transplantation in children. One entry per CDR3 protein, called by TCRdb with MiXCR from the PCR reads. The data show roughly 220,000 distinct CDR3 sequences, 12% seen once. The sample was PBMCs from the stem cell graft donor, taken from the stem cell graft. The receptor set was obtained from a human donor who donated a stem cell graft to a child with acute lymphoblastic leukemia. The CDR3 runs from the conserved cysteine through the conserved F or W. D genes are given only for firm matches. Part of the rows lack a size; the others show once, few, many or a class for expanded clones.

cdr3_nt: TGTGCCAGCAGCCAAGAAAGAAGCGGGAGCACAGATACGCAGTATTTT
cdr3_aa: CASSQERSGSTDTQYF
d_call: NA
j_call: TRBJ2-3
v_call: TRBV4-2
clone_size: NA

cdr3_nt: TGTGCCAGCAGTTTAATTGGGGGCTACGAGCAGTACTTC
cdr3_aa: CASSLIGGYEQYF
d_call: NA
j_call: TRBJ2-7
v_call: TRBV28
clone_size: many

cdr3_nt: TGCAGCGTTGAAATTACTGACGAGTTGCGGGGCTACACCTTC
cdr3_aa: CSVEITDELRGYTF
d_call: NA
j_call: TRBJ1-2
v_call: TRBV29-1
clone_size: many

cdr3_nt: TGTGCCAGCAGCCCATGGACAGGCCTGCAGCCCCAGCATTTT
cdr3_aa: CASSPWTGLQPQHF
d_call: TRBD1
j_call: TRBJ1-5
v_call: TRBV7-2
clone_size: many

cdr3_nt: TGTGCCATCAGGGGACAGGGATCAGCCTACTATGGCTACACCTTC
cdr3_aa: CAIRGQGSAYYGYTF
d_call: TRBD1
j_call: TRBJ1-2
v_call: TRBV10-3
clone_size: many

cdr3_nt: TGTGCCAGCAGCCAGGTTCGTGGTACGCAGTATTTT
cdr3_aa: CASSQVRGTQYF
d_call: NA
j_call: TRBJ2-3
v_call: TRBV14
clone_size: many

cdr3_nt: TGTGCCAGCAGTCCGACGGAGCGGGTTAGCACAGATACGCAGTATTTT
cdr3_aa: CASSPTERVSTDTQYF
d_call: NA
j_call: TRBJ2-3
v_call: TRBV7-6
clone_size: many

cdr3_nt: TGTGCCAGCAGCACCCTAGGACAGGGCCTCTACACAGATACGCAGTATTTT
cdr3_aa: CASSTLGQGLYTDTQYF
d_call: TRBD1
j_call: TRBJ2-3
v_call: TRBV7-9
clone_size: many

cdr3_nt: TGTGCCAGCAGTCGGCTCGTAGCGGGCACCGGGGAGCTGTTTTTT
cdr3_aa: CASSRLVAGTGELFF
d_call: TRBD2
j_call: TRBJ2-2
v_call: TRBV12-3/TRBV12-4
clone_size: many

cdr3_nt: TGTGCCAGCAGGCAGGGGACGGCGCTTTACGAGCAGTACTTC
cdr3_aa: CASRQGTALYEQYF
d_call: NA
j_call: TRBJ2-7
v_call: TRBV6-1
clone_size: NA

cdr3_nt: TGCAGTGCTGACCGGGAGCCCCTAACCTACGAGCAGTACTTC
cdr3_aa: CSADREPLTYEQYF
d_call: NA
j_call: TRBJ2-7
v_call: TRBV20-1
clone_size: many

cdr3_nt: TGCGCCAGCAGCTTGGAGCGGGGGGCCTACAGAAGTTTATACAATGAGCAGTTCTTC
cdr3_aa: CASSLERGAYRSLYNEQFF
d_call: TRBD2
j_call: TRBJ2-1
v_call: TRBV5-1
clone_size: NA

cdr3_nt: TGCTGCGCTCCGAATTTAGCGGGGATGGCGGGTACGCAGTATTTT
cdr3_aa: CCAPNLAGMAGTQYF
d_call: TRBD2
j_call: TRBJ2-3
v_call: TRBV29-1
clone_size: many

cdr3_nt: TGCGCCAGCAGCTTGACCGTTGCGAACACCGGGGAGCTGTTTTTT
cdr3_aa: CASSLTVANTGELFF
d_call: NA
j_call: TRBJ2-2
v_call: TRBV5-1
clone_size: many

cdr3_nt: TGTGCCAGCAGCTTATATAATGCCCTCAGCTCCTATAATTCACCCCTCCACTTT
cdr3_aa: CASSLYNALSSYNSPLHF
d_call: NA
j_call: TRBJ1-6
v_call: TRBV11-2
clone_size: few

cdr3_nt: TGTGCCACCAGTGGGGTCGGCGGGATAGAAGAGACCCAGTACTTC
cdr3_aa: CATSGVGGIEETQYF
d_call: NA
j_call: TRBJ2-5
v_call: TRBV24-1
clone_size: many

cdr3_nt: TGTGCCAGCAGCTTATTTGGTCCCTACAATGAGCAGTTCTTC
cdr3_aa: CASSLFGPYNEQFF
d_call: NA
j_call: TRBJ2-1
v_call: TRBV7-9
clone_size: many

cdr3_nt: TGTGCCAGCAGCGAGGGAGCAGGGGGCCGTCAGCCCCAGCATTTT
cdr3_aa: CASSEGAGGRQPQHF
d_call: TRBD1
j_call: TRBJ1-5
v_call: TRBV9
clone_size: many

cdr3_nt: TGTGCCTGGAGTAGATGGGGCGTATATGAAGAGACCCAGTACTTC
cdr3_aa: CAWSRWGVYEETQYF
d_call: NA
j_call: TRBJ2-5
v_call: TRBV30
clone_size: NA

cdr3_nt: TGTGCCAGCAGTTTCCCAGTGGGACCTCTTGGGTCCGAGCAGTACTTC
cdr3_aa: CASSFPVGPLGSEQYF
d_call: NA
j_call: TRBJ2-7
v_call: TRBV6-2/TRBV6-3
clone_size: many

cdr3_nt: TGTGCCAGCAGCCCCGGGACAGGACCCTACTTC
cdr3_aa: CASSPGTGPYF
d_call: TRBD1
j_call: TRBJ2-4
v_call: TRBV6-2/TRBV6-3
clone_size: many

cdr3_nt: TGTGCCAGCAGTTTAGCGTTGGGCAGCAGCTCCTACAATGAGCAGTTCTTC
cdr3_aa: CASSLALGSSSYNEQFF
d_call: NA
j_call: TRBJ2-1
v_call: TRBV12-3/TRBV12-4
clone_size: many

cdr3_nt: TGCGCCAGCAGTACCGGGACAGCTAAGGAAAAACTGTTTTTT
cdr3_aa: CASSTGTAKEKLFF
d_call: TRBD1
j_call: TRBJ1-4
v_call: TRBV10-2
clone_size: many

cdr3_nt: TGCAGTGCTAGAGCCCGGGAAAAACTGTTTTTT
cdr3_aa: CSARAREKLFF
d_call: NA
j_call: TRBJ1-4
v_call: TRBV20-1
clone_size: many

cdr3_nt: TGTGCCAGCAAGGGGGCTGTGGAAGCAGATACGCAGTATTTT
cdr3_aa: CASKGAVEADTQYF
d_call: TRBD1
j_call: TRBJ2-3
v_call: TRBV6-1
clone_size: many

cdr3_nt: TGTGCCAGTAGTATGACCCTCACACAGGGCCGGCGCGCCTACGAGCAGTACTTC
cdr3_aa: CASSMTLTQGRRAYEQYF
d_call: NA
j_call: TRBJ2-7
v_call: TRBV19
clone_size: many

cdr3_nt: TGCAGTGCTAGGCATCTCCGGGACAATAATTCACCCCTCCACTTT
cdr3_aa: CSARHLRDNNSPLHF
d_call: NA
j_call: TRBJ1-6
v_call: TRBV20-1
clone_size: NA

cdr3_nt: TGCAGCGTTTTTACTAGCACAGATACGCAGTATTTT
cdr3_aa: CSVFTSTDTQYF
d_call: NA
j_call: TRBJ2-3
v_call: TRBV29-1
clone_size: many

cdr3_nt: TGTGCCAGCAGTTCCCCACGGGACAGGGGATTCGAGCAGTACTTC
cdr3_aa: CASSSPRDRGFEQYF
d_call: TRBD1
j_call: TRBJ2-7
v_call: TRBV6-2/TRBV6-3
clone_size: NA

cdr3_nt: TGCGCCAGCAGCCCGGGACAGGGATACGAGCCCCAGCATTTT
cdr3_aa: CASSPGQGYEPQHF
d_call: TRBD1
j_call: TRBJ1-5
v_call: TRBV5-1
clone_size: many

cdr3_nt: TGTGCCAGCAGTTGGTTCCGGGAGACCCAGTACTTC
cdr3_aa: CASSWFRETQYF
d_call: NA
j_call: TRBJ2-5
v_call: TRBV6-6
clone_size: many

cdr3_nt: TGTGCCAGCAGCTTTTACTTCGGCGGCTCCTACAATGAGCAGTTCTTC
cdr3_aa: CASSFYFGGSYNEQFF
d_call: NA
j_call: TRBJ2-1
v_call: TRBV7-2
clone_size: many

cdr3_nt: TGTGCCATCTCAGGGGGTAGCACCGGGGAGCTGTTTTTT
cdr3_aa: CAISGGSTGELFF
d_call: TRBD1
j_call: TRBJ2-2
v_call: TRBV10-3
clone_size: few

cdr3_nt: TGTGCCAGCAGTCAGGCCTGGGACAGGGGGCTTGAGACCCAGTACTTC
cdr3_aa: CASSQAWDRGLETQYF
d_call: TRBD1
j_call: TRBJ2-5
v_call: TRBV6-5
clone_size: many

cdr3_nt: TGTGCCAGCAGCTGGGAGATTAGCGGAGGGGCCTACGAGCAGTACTTC
cdr3_aa: CASSWEISGGAYEQYF
d_call: NA
j_call: TRBJ2-7
v_call: TRBV5-6
clone_size: medium-sized

cdr3_nt: TGTGCCAGCACAGGGGCTAGATCCGGTGAGCAGTTCTTC
cdr3_aa: CASTGARSGEQFF
d_call: NA
j_call: TRBJ2-1
v_call: TRBV2
clone_size: NA